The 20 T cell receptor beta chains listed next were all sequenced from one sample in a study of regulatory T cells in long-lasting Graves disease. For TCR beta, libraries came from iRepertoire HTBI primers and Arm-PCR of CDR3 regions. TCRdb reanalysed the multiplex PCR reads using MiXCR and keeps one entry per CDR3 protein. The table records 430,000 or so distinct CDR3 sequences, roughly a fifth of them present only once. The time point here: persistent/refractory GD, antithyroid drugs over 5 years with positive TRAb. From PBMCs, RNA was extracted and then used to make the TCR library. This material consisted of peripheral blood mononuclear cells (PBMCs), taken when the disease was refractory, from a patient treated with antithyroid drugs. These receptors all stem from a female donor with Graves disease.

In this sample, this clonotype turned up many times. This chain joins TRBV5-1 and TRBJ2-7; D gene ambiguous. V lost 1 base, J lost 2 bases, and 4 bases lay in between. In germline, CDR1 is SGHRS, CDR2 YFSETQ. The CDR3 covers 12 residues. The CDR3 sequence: CASSLRTYEQYF. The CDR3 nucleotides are TGCGCCAGCAGCTTGAGAACCTACGAGCAGTACTTC.

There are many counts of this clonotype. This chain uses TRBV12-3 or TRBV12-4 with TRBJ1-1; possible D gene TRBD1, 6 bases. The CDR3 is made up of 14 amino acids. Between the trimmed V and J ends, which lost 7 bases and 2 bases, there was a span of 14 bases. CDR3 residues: CASTIGGANTEAFF. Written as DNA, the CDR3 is TGTGCCAGCACCATCGGGGGCGCAAACACTGAAGCTTTCTTT.

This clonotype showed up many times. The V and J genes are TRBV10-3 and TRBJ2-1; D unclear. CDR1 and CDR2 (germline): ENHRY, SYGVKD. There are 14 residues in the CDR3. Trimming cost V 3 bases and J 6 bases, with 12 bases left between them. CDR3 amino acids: CAISDSKDLNEQFF. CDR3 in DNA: TGTGCCATCAGTGACTCCAAAGACCTCAATGAGCAGTTCTTC.

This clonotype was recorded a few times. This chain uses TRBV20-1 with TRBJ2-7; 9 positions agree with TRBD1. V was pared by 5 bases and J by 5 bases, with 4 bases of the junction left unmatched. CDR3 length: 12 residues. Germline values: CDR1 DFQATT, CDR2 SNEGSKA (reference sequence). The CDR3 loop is CSAGQGFDEQYF. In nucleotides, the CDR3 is TGCAGTGCTGGACAGGGGTTCGACGAGCAGTACTTC.

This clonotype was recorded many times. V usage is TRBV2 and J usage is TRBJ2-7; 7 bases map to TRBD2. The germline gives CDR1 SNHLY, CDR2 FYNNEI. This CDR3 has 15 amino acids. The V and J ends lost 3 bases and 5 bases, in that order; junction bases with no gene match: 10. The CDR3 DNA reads TGTGCCAGCAGTGAGTCTAGCGGTAGTACCCACGAGCAGTACTTC. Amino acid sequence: CASSESSGSTHEQYF.

The CDR3 sequence is CASSLDTGSSQPQHF. As DNA, the CDR3 is TGCGCCAGCAGCTTAGACACAGGATCTAGTCAGCCCCAGCATTTT. V usage is TRBV5-1 and J usage is TRBJ1-5, with TRBD1 as a possible D gene (5 bases). Trimming stripped 2 bases from V and 6 bases from J, with 15 bases between. CDR1 is SGHRS and CDR2 is YFSETQ in the germline V gene. CDR3 size: 15 residues.

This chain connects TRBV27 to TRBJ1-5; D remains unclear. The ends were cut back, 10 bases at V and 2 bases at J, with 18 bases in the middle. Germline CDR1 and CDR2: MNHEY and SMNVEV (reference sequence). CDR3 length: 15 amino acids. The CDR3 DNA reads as TGTGCCAACCAACCGTCGATGGGTGGCAATCAGCCCCAGCATTTT. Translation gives CANQPSMGGNQPQHF.

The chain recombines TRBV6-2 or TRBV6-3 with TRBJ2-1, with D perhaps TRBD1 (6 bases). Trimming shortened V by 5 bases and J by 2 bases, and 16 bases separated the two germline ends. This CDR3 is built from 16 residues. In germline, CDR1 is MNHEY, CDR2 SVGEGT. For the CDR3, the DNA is TGTGCCAGCAGTAAATTTCTACGGGACACCTACAATGAGCAGTTCTTC. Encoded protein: CASSKFLRDTYNEQFF.

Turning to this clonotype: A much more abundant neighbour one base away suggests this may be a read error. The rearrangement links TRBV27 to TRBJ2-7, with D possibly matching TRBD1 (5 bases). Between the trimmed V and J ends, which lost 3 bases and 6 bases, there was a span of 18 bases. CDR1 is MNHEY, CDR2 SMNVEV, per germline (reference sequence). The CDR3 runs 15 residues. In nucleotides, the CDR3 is TGTGCCAGCAGTTTGAATGGGGCAGGCGGTGCCGAGCAGTACTTC. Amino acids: CASSLNGAGGAEQYF.

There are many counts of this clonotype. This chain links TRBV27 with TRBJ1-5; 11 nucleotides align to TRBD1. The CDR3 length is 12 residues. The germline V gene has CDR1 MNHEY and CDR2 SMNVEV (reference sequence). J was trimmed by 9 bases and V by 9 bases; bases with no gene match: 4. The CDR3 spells CASGTGGLPQHF. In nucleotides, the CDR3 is TGTGCCAGTGGGACAGGGGGTTTGCCCCAGCATTTT.

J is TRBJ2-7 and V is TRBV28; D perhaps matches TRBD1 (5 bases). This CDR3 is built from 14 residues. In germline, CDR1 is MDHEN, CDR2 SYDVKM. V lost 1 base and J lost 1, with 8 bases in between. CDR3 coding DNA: TGTGCCAGCAGTTTATACCCAGGGTCCTACGAGCAGTACTTC. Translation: CASSLYPGSYEQYF.

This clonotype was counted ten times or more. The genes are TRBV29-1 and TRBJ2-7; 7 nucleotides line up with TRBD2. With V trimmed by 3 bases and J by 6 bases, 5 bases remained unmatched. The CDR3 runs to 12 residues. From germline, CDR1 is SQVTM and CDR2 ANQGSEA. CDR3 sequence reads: CSVDWGGGEQYF. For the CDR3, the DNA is TGCAGCGTTGATTGGGGGGGGGGCGAGCAGTACTTC.

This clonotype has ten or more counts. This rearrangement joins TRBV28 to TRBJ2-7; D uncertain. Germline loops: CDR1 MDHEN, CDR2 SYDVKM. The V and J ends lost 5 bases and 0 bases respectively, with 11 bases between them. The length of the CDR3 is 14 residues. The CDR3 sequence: CASSAREFSYEQYF. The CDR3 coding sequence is TGTGCCAGCAGTGCCAGAGAGTTCTCCTACGAGCAGTACTTC.

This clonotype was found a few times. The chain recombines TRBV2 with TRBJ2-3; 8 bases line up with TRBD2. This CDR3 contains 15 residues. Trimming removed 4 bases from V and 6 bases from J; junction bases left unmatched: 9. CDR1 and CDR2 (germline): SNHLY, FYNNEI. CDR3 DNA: TGTGCCAGCAGTGGCCCAGCGGGAGTGAGGGATACGCAGTATTTT. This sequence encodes CASSGPAGVRDTQYF.

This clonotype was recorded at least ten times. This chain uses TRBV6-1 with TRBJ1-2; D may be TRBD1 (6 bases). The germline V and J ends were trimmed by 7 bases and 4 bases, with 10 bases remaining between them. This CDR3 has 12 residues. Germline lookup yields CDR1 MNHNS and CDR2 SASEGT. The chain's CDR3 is CASIRGGYGYTF. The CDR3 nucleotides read TGTGCCAGCATAAGGGGGGGCTATGGCTACACCTTC.

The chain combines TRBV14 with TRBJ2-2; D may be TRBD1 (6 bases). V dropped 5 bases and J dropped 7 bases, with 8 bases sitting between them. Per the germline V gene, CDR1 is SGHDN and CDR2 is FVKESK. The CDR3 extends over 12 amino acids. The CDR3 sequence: CASSKGVGELFF. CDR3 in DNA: TGTGCCAGCAGCAAGGGGGTCGGGGAGCTGTTTTTT. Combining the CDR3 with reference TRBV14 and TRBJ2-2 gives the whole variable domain EAGVTQFPSHSVIEKGQTVTLRCDPISGHDNLYWYRRVMGKEIKFLLHFVKESKQDESGMPNNRFLAERTGGTYSTLKVQPAELEDSGVYFCASSKGVGELFFGEGSRLTVL.

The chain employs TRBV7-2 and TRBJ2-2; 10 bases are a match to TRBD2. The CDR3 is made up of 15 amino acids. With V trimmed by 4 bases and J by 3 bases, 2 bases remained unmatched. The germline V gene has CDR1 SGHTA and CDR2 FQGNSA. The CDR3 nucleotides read TGTGCCAGCAGCTCTAGCGGGAGCCACACCGGGGAGCTGTTTTTT. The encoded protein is CASSSSGSHTGELFF.

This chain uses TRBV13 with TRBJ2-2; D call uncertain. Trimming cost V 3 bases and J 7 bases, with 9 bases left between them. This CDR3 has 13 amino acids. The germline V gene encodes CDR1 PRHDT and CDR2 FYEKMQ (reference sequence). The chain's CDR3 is CASSLTGHGELFF. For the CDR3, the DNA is TGTGCCAGCAGCTTGACGGGTCACGGGGAGCTGTTTTTT.

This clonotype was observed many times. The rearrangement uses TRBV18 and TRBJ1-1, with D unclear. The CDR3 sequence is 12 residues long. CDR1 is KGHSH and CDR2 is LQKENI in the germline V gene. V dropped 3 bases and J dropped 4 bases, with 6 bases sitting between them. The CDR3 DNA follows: TGTGCCAGCTCACCGACACTCACTGAAGCTTTCTTT. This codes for CASSPTLTEAFF.

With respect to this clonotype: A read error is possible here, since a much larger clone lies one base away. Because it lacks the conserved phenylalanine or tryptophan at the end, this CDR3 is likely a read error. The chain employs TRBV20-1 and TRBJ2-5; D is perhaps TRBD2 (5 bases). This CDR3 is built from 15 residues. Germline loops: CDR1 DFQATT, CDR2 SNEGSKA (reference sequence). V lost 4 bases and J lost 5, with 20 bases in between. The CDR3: CSAKSVVGVGETQYS. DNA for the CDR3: TGCAGTGCTAAATCTGTGGTGGGAGTAGGGGAGACCCAGTACTCC.